The 32 T cell receptor beta chains below come from one sample, sequenced in a study of blood T cells in healthy people across ages (dated by TCRdb to about 2015). Library generation was performed with 5' RACE. The listed sequencing device is Illumina HiSeq 2500. A second roughly 6 to 11 cycle PCR used a sample-barcoded 5' primer and a J-beta primer mix. TCRdb handled the public reads itself, with Q25 trimming in fastp and clone calling in MiXCR, and kept productive beta chains. Entries that share a CDR3 protein sequence are merged under the most common genes and DNA. The sample profile shows roughly 1,000,000 distinct CDR3 sequences; approximately 26% of them were found once. Around 0.75% of the sample goes to the ten largest clones. The same data also went into a second study, on T cells of mothers and their children.

Sequenced sample: blood. The receptors derive from a girl aged 2-9 years in good health.

The V gene is TRBV5-1, the J gene TRBJ2-6; 7 bases are a match to TRBD1. Germline lookup yields CDR1 SGHRS and CDR2 YFSETQ. Trimming cost V 3 bases and J 0 bases; bases outside gene matches: 12. This CDR3 is built from 19 residues. Here the CDR3 DNA reads TGCGCCAGCAGCTCGGGCCAAGGACAGGACCTCTCTGGGGCCAACGTCCTGACTTTC. Translating it yields CASSSGQGQDLSGANVLTF.

This chain uses TRBV6-1 with TRBJ2-3; 8 nucleotides match TRBD2. Germline assignment: CDR1 MNHNS and CDR2 SASEGT. V trimming: 3 bases; J trimming: 2 bases; junction bases outside the gene matches: 7. There are 16 residues in the CDR3. The CDR3 nucleotides read TGTGCCAGCAGTGATCCCCTTAGCGGGGTCACAGATACGCAGTATTTT. This codes for CASSDPLSGVTDTQYF.

Turning to this clonotype: One end of the junction does not line up with germline, which may come from a read error. V gene TRBV20-1 combines with J gene TRBJ2-1, with 16 positions matching TRBD2. Germline loops: CDR1 DFQATT, CDR2 SNEGSKA (reference sequence). The CDR3 is 17 amino acids. For the CDR3, the DNA is TGCAGTGCGAAGGGACTAGCGGGAGGGGTCTCCCACAATGCGCAGTTCTTC. It yields the protein CSAKGLAGGVSHNAQFF.

The chain links TRBV4-1 to TRBJ2-3; 9 positions agree with TRBD2. The CDR3 covers 18 residues. The ends lost 0 bases at V and 3 bases at J; junction bases unmatched: 10. Germline loops: CDR1 MGHRA, CDR2 YSYEKL. CDR3 sequence reads: CASSQDFRGGRVTDTQYF. For the CDR3, the DNA is TGCGCCAGCAGCCAAGATTTTCGCGGCGGGAGGGTTACAGATACGCAGTATTTT.

In this sample, this clonotype turned up a few times. CDR3 DNA: TGCGCCAGCAGCCAAGATCTGGGGCAGAGTGGCTACACCTTC. Translated: CASSQDLGQSGYTF. The rearrangement uses TRBV4-3 and TRBJ1-2; TRBD1 is a possible D gene (5 bases). CDR3 size: 14 residues. CDR1 is LGHNA, CDR2 YSLEER, per germline. V lost 0 bases to trimming and J lost 7 bases, with 12 bases between them.

The chain uses TRBV20-1 and TRBJ2-7, with D possibly matching TRBD2 (6 bases). Trimming shortened V by 4 bases and J by 4 bases, and 11 bases separated the two germline ends. This CDR3 is built from 12 residues. Germline CDR1 and CDR2: DFQATT and SNEGSKA (reference sequence). CDR3 nucleotide sequence: TGCAGTGCTAACCTAGGAGGGTACGAGCAGTACTTC. Translating gives CSANLGGYEQYF.

The rearrangement links TRBV4-3 to TRBJ2-5, with D hard to call. This CDR3 is 14 amino acids long. V shed 4 bases and J shed 7 bases, with 16 bases lying between them. CDR1 is LGHNA and CDR2 is YSLEER in the germline V gene. The CDR3 DNA reads as TGCGCCAGCAGCCCCAGCCTAGATTGGGGGACCCAGTACTTC. Translation gives CASSPSLDWGTQYF.

CDR3 sequence (DNA): TGTGCCAGCAGCTTAGCGCTGGACACCTATGGCTACACCTTC. Its protein is CASSLALDTYGYTF. The chain has TRBV7-8 and TRBJ1-2; D might be TRBD1 (5 bases). The germline gives CDR1 SGHVS, CDR2 FQNEAQ. V was cut by 0 bases and J by 4 bases, with 9 bases left in between. The CDR3 consists of 14 residues.

This clonotype has more than one count but fewer than ten. The chain combines TRBV20-1 with TRBJ2-5, with TRBD2 identical over 7 bases. V lost 3 bases and J lost 4; bases outside the gene matches: 8. Germline-derived CDR1 and CDR2 are DFQATT and SNEGSKA (reference sequence). The CDR3 has 14 residues. The DNA for the CDR3 is TGCAGTGCTAGGGGCGGGAGAGGCCGAGAGACCCAGTACTTC. Protein: CSARGGRGRETQYF.

J is TRBJ2-5 and V is TRBV10-3; D unresolved. V was clipped by 2 bases and J by 0 bases, with 4 bases between them. The CDR3 covers 13 residues. Germline lookup yields CDR1 ENHRY and CDR2 SYGVKD. The CDR3 loop reads CAISEANQETQYF. CDR3 sequence (DNA): TGTGCCATCAGTGAGGCGAACCAAGAGACCCAGTACTTC.

A few counts support this clonotype. This rearrangement joins TRBV4-2 to TRBJ2-1, with TRBD2 matching over 8 bases. After removal of 4 bases from V and 5 bases from J, the junction contained 13 bases not matched to a gene. CDR3 length: 17 residues. The germline gives CDR1 LGHNA, CDR2 YNFKEQ. The CDR3 here is CASSPGTSFSAHNEQFF. The CDR3 bases are TGTGCCAGCAGCCCCGGGACTAGTTTTTCCGCCCACAATGAGCAGTTCTTC.

The chain joins TRBV13 to TRBJ1-1, with TRBD1 identical over 8 bases. CDR3 size: 12 residues. Germline assignment: CDR1 PRHDT and CDR2 FYEKMQ (reference sequence). V lost 5 bases to trimming and J lost 10 bases; unmatched junction nucleotides: 6. CDR3 in amino acids: CASSPRTGTAFF. CDR3 nucleotides: TGTGCCAGCAGCCCTCGGACAGGGACAGCTTTCTTT.

The rearrangement links TRBV7-8 to TRBJ2-4, with a possible D match to TRBD1 (5 bases). Trimming shortened V by 5 bases and J by 0 bases, and 11 bases separated the two germline ends. CDR3 length: 15 residues. CDR1 is SGHVS and CDR2 is FQNEAQ in the germline V gene. In DNA, the CDR3 is TGTGCCAGCAGCCCCGACAGCTTAGCCAAAAACATTCAGTACTTC. Protein: CASSPDSLAKNIQYF.

This clonotype was counted a few times. The junction differs from germline at one of its ends, possibly a read error. The rearrangement joins TRBV5-1 to TRBJ2-5; D uncertain. The CDR3 contains 13 residues. Germline CDR1 is SGHRS and CDR2 is YFSETQ. CDR3 in DNA: TGCGCCAGCAGCCCATCTGGCTGGGAAGATTCTCACTTC. Translated, it gives CASSPSGWEDSHF. Variable domain in full (rest from reference TRBV5-1 and TRBJ2-5): KAGVTQTPRYLIKTRGQQVTLSCSPISGHRSVSWYQQTPGQGLQFLFEYFSETQRNKGNFPGRFSGRQFSNSRSEMNVSTLELGDSALYLCASSPSGWEDSHFGPGTRLLVL.

Of note for this clonotype: An end of the junction differs from the germline gene, which may be a read error. The chain carries TRBV6-5 and TRBJ1-3; D is unresolved. The germline V gene encodes CDR1 MNHEY and CDR2 SVGAGI. This CDR3 has 12 residues. The CDR3 region has the DNA TGTGCCAGCAGTCGCGGGGAAAACACCATACATTTT. Its translation: CASSRGENTIHF.

The chain joins TRBV4-2 to TRBJ2-5, with D possibly TRBD2 on 5 matching bases. The CDR3 has 14 amino acids. Trimming cost V 0 bases and J 9 bases, with 14 bases left between them. The germline V gene has CDR1 LGHNA and CDR2 YNFKEQ. The CDR3 loop reads CASSQDRQRGAQYF. CDR3 nucleotides: TGTGCCAGCAGCCAAGACCGCCAACGGGGTGCCCAGTACTTC.

The rearrangement joins TRBV5-6 to TRBJ1-2; D might be TRBD1 (5 bases). V lost 1 base to trimming and J lost 8 bases, with 12 bases between them. Germline CDR1 SGHDT, CDR2 YYEEEE. The length of the CDR3 is 13 residues. CDR3 protein: CASSLTQGWGYTF. DNA for the CDR3: TGTGCCAGCAGCTTGACCCAGGGATGGGGCTACACCTTC.

V gene TRBV11-2 combines with J gene TRBJ2-1, with D possibly being TRBD1 (6 bases). This CDR3 contains 13 residues. Trimming cost V 6 bases and J 8 bases, with 14 bases left between them. Per the germline V gene, CDR1 is SGHAT and CDR2 is FQNNGV. The CDR3 DNA reads as TGTGCCAGCAGACTCTCTGGGGGCGATGAGCAGTTCTTC. Residues: CASRLSGGDEQFF.

This clonotype was seen more than once but under ten times. The chain has TRBV10-2 and TRBJ2-6, with D possibly TRBD1 on 6 matching bases. Trimming removed 3 bases from V and 0 bases from J, with 9 bases in between. From germline, CDR1 is WSHSY and CDR2 SAAADI. There are 16 residues in the CDR3. CDR3 sequence reads: CASSEDRSSGANVLTF. The CDR3 DNA reads as TGCGCCAGCAGTGAAGACAGGAGCTCTGGGGCCAACGTCCTGACTTTC.

The V and J genes are TRBV28 and TRBJ2-6; D may be TRBD1 (6 bases). Trimming shortened V by 7 bases and J by 9 bases, and 22 bases separated the two germline ends. CDR1 MDHEN and CDR2 SYDVKM come from the germline V gene. The length of the CDR3 is 16 residues. The chain's CDR3 is CASTRGQEAFVNVLTF. CDR3 DNA: TGTGCCAGCACCCGGGGACAAGAAGCTTTTGTCAACGTCCTGACTTTC.

The V call is TRBV7-9, the J call TRBJ2-4; D remains unclear. Trimming shortened V by 5 bases and J by 0 bases, and 11 bases separated the two germline ends. Per the germline V gene, CDR1 is SEHNR and CDR2 is FQNEAQ (reference sequence). This CDR3 region has 15 residues. The CDR3 DNA follows: TGTGCCAGCAGCCACGAACAGAGAGCCAAAAACATTCAGTACTTC. It translates to CASSHEQRAKNIQYF.

This clonotype was counted a few times. The J gene is TRBJ1-4, the V gene TRBV20-1; maybe TRBD1 (5 bases). Germline V gives CDR1 DFQATT, CDR2 SNEGSKA (reference sequence). The CDR3 sequence is 13 residues long. V dropped 3 bases and J dropped 2 bases, with 7 bases sitting between them. CDR3 loop: CSARGPTNEKLFF. CDR3 nucleotide sequence: TGCAGTGCTAGGGGGCCTACTAATGAAAAACTGTTTTTT.

V is TRBV6-2 or TRBV6-3 and J is TRBJ2-5, with a possible D match to TRBD2 (6 bases). The DNA end is more similar to TRBJ2-1, so the J call may be wrong. CDR1 is MNHEY, CDR2 SVGEGT, per germline. CDR3 size: 16 residues. CDR3 sequence: CASSYLGGDPGNEQFF. Written as DNA, the CDR3 is TGTGCCAGCAGTTATCTGGGCGGGGACCCCGGGAATGAGCAGTTCTTC.

The V gene is TRBV29-1, the J gene TRBJ1-1; the D is unclear. There are 10 residues in the CDR3. The V and J ends lost 3 bases and 9 bases respectively, with 8 bases between them. The germline V gene has CDR1 SQVTM and CDR2 ANQGSEA. This CDR3 reads CSVEGSQAFF. CDR3 nucleotides: TGCAGCGTTGAGGGCTCCCAAGCTTTCTTT.

The chain combines TRBV4-1 with TRBJ2-5, with a tentative D call TRBD2 (6 bases). The CDR3 is 15 amino acids. Germline values: CDR1 MGHRA, CDR2 YSYEKL. The ends were cut back, 4 bases at V and 2 bases at J, with 14 bases in the middle. CDR3 in DNA: TGCGCCAGCAGCCCGGGACTCCCACCACAAGAGACCCAGTACTTC. This sequence encodes CASSPGLPPQETQYF.

With regard to this clonotype: Its ends do not fully match the called genes, so a read error is possible. This chain joins TRBV7-6 and TRBJ2-5; D ambiguous. CDR1 and CDR2 (germline): SGHVS, FNYEAQ. The CDR3 has 12 amino acids. The CDR3 DNA reads as TGTGCCTGCAGCTTAGAGAGGGAGACCCAGTACTTC. Protein product: CACSLERETQYF.

The chain employs TRBV27 and TRBJ2-7, with TRBD1 identical over 8 bases. Trimming took 3 bases from V and 7 from J; bases not matched to a gene: 8. Per the germline V gene, CDR1 is MNHEY and CDR2 is SMNVEV (reference sequence). The CDR3 runs to 14 residues. The CDR3 region is CASSFGQGAWEQYF. The CDR3 DNA follows: TGTGCCAGCAGTTTCGGGCAGGGGGCTTGGGAGCAGTACTTC.

The table lists this clonotype with a few counts. The chain joins TRBV12-3 or TRBV12-4 to TRBJ1-1; weak D call: TRBD1 (5 bases). CDR3 length: 13 residues. V was shortened by 7 bases and J by 5 bases, with 14 bases between the two germline ends. The CDR3: CASTRGEGTEAFF. The CDR3 region has the DNA TGTGCCAGCACCCGGGGGGAGGGAACTGAAGCTTTCTTT.

V usage is TRBV6-1 and J usage is TRBJ2-7; D gene unclear. In germline, CDR1 is MNHNS, CDR2 SASEGT. The CDR3 has 13 amino acids. The ends were cut back, 7 bases at V and 4 bases at J, with 14 bases in the middle. CDR3 region: CASTFMGGYEQYF. CDR3 sequence (DNA): TGTGCCAGCACTTTCATGGGCGGATACGAGCAGTACTTC.

This clonotype occurred a few times. The chain recombines TRBV4-2 with TRBJ2-7; D may be TRBD2 (5 bases). This CDR3 has 16 residues. Germline CDR1 is LGHNA and CDR2 is YNFKEQ. With 4 bases removed from V and 6 bases from J, the gap between germline ends came to 22 bases. The CDR3 is CASSLRHGGSPGEQYF. The CDR3 DNA is TGTGCCAGCAGCCTCCGCCACGGCGGGTCACCAGGCGAGCAGTACTTC.

This sequence joins TRBV4-1 and TRBJ2-1; no reliable D call. The CDR3 consists of 16 residues. Germline CDR1 and CDR2: MGHRA and YSYEKL. Trimming removed 0 bases at V and 2 bases at J, with 11 bases between. Here the CDR3 DNA reads TGCGCCAGCAGCCAAGAGCCCCTTAGAACCTACAATGAGCAGTTCTTC. This codes for CASSQEPLRTYNEQFF.

This clonotype occurred a few times. This rearrangement joins TRBV4-3 to TRBJ2-7, with D possibly matching TRBD1 (6 bases). Trimming removed 1 base from V and 3 bases from J, with 10 bases in between. CDR1 is LGHNA, CDR2 YSLEER, per germline. The CDR3 loop spans 14 amino acids. The CDR3 spells CASSQAARGYEQYF. The CDR3 DNA reads as TGCGCCAGCAGCCAAGCGGCCAGGGGCTACGAGCAGTACTTC.